These 24 T cell receptor beta chains were all obtained from the same sample, sequenced in a study of T cell responses to AZD1222 COVID-19 vaccine. Assay: immunoSEQ multiplex PCR; the TCRdb copy retains only in-frame clones and omits some. The data contain nearly 80,000 clones, 80% of them singletons. Specimen: peripheral blood, collected on day 0 of AZD1222 vaccination. The receptors were sampled from an adult in good health.

The genes are TRBV6-1 and TRBJ1-6; D is ambiguous. Trimming removed 1 base from V and 10 bases from J, with 11 bases in between. In germline, CDR1 is MNHNS, CDR2 SASEGT. The length of the CDR3 is 14 residues. CDR3 amino acids: CASSEVGVNSPLHF. The CDR3 bases are TGTGCCAGCAGTGAAGTTGGTGTAAACTCACCCCTCCACTTT.

The chain has TRBV7-2 and TRBJ1-5; D is ambiguous. Trimming cost V 4 bases and J 1 base, with 5 bases left between them. The CDR3 totals 13 residues. The V gene's germline CDR1 is SGHTA and CDR2 FQGNSA. The CDR3 region has the DNA TGTGCCAGCAGCTACAGCAGCAATCAGCCCCAGCATTTT. Its protein is CASSYSSNQPQHF.

This chain connects TRBV5-6 to TRBJ2-7, with 12 bases that match TRBD2. The CDR3 spans 17 residues. The junction had 11 bases not matched to a gene; V was cut back by 4 bases and J by 3 bases. Per germline, CDR1 SGHDT and CDR2 YYEEEE. The CDR3 region is CASSAGRLAGALYEQYF. The CDR3 DNA reads TGTGCCAGCAGCGCCGGCCGACTAGCGGGAGCGCTCTACGAGCAGTACTTC. The entire variable domain, with the rest obtained from reference TRBV5-6 and TRBJ2-7, is as follows: DAGVTQSPTHLIKTRGQQVTLRCSPKSGHDTVSWYQQALGQGPQFIFQYYEEEERQRGNFPDRFSGHQFPNYSSELNVNALLLGDSALYLCASSAGRLAGALYEQYFGPGTRLTVT.

Written as DNA, the CDR3 is TGTGCCAGCAGGGGACAGGCTACAAATTCACCCCTCCACTTT. Encoded protein: CASRGQATNSPLHF. The chain recombines TRBV6-5 with TRBJ1-6; 8 positions match TRBD1. Germline V gene sequence: CDR1 MNHEY, CDR2 SVGAGI. Losses at the gene ends were 6 bases for V and 7 bases for J; bases not matched to a gene: 5. This CDR3 comprises 14 residues.

A few counts support this clone. The rearrangement joins TRBV29-1 to TRBJ1-5, with D unresolved. Germline CDR1 reads SQVTM; CDR2 reads ANQGSEA. The ends were cut back, 3 bases at V and 5 bases at J, with 11 bases in the middle. The length of the CDR3 is 13 residues. CDR3 sequence: CSVEVAEDQPQHF. In DNA, the CDR3 is TGCAGCGTTGAGGTGGCGGAGGATCAGCCCCAGCATTTT.

In nucleotides, the CDR3 is TGTGCCAGCAGCTCCAACATGCGACAGGGCAACACCGGGGAGCTGTTTTTT. It encodes CASSSNMRQGNTGELFF. V is TRBV7-9 and J is TRBJ2-2; 7 nucleotides line up with TRBD1. The CDR3 consists of 17 residues. V lost 4 bases to trimming and J lost 2 bases; unmatched junction nucleotides: 10. Germline V gives CDR1 SEHNR, CDR2 FQNEAQ (reference sequence).

The J gene is TRBJ2-5, the V gene TRBV3-1 (or the pseudogene TRBV3-2), with 9 bases lining up with TRBD1. The length of the CDR3 is 17 residues. The germline V gene has CDR1 LGHDT and CDR2 YNNKEL (reference sequence). V shed 0 bases, J shed 6 bases, and the junction held 11 bases outside the gene matches. DNA of the CDR3: TGTGCCAGCAGCCAAGATCTAAGGACAGGGGTTCTGAAGACCCAGTACTTC. Translated, it gives CASSQDLRTGVLKTQYF.

This clone was counted a few times. The sample has other DNA sequences that encode this CDR3 too. The rearrangement joins TRBV7-9 to TRBJ2-1, with 7 positions matching TRBD2. After removal of 5 bases from V and 6 bases from J, the junction contained 7 bases not matched to a gene. This CDR3 is 14 amino acids long. Per germline, CDR1 SEHNR and CDR2 FQNEAQ (reference sequence). CDR3 bases: TGTGCCAGCAGCGGGGGGGGTGGGGGCAATGAGCAGTTCTTC. This sequence encodes CASSGGGGGNEQFF.

This clone was recorded only once. This sequence joins TRBV7-9 and TRBJ2-1; D is unclear. Trimming cost V 5 bases and J 9 bases, with 11 bases left between them. Germline values: CDR1 SEHNR, CDR2 FQNEAQ (reference sequence). The CDR3 runs 12 residues. DNA of the CDR3: TGTGCCAGCAGCCAGAAGGTCGGTGAGCAGTTCTTC. Amino acids: CASSQKVGEQFF. The full variable domain, completed using reference TRBV7-9 and TRBJ2-1, is DTGVSQNPRHKITKRGQNVTFRCDPISEHNRLYWYRQTLGQGPEFLTYFQNEAQLEKSRLLSDRFSAERPKGSFSTLEIQRTEQGDSAMYLCASSQKVGEQFFGPGTRLTVL.

The rearrangement links TRBV11-3 to TRBJ2-7, with 13 bases lining up with TRBD2. Germline lookup yields CDR1 SGHNT and CDR2 YENEEA. V shed 1 base and J 3 bases; nucleotides not matched to a gene: 0. This CDR3 spans 15 amino acids. The CDR3 DNA reads TGTGCCAGCAGCTTAGGGACTAGCGGGAGCTACGAGCAGTACTTC. Translating gives CASSLGTSGSYEQYF. Supplemented by reference TRBV11-3 and TRBJ2-7, the full variable domain reads EAGVVQSPRYKIIEKKQPVAFWCNPISGHNTLYWYLQNLGQGPELLIRYENEEAVDDSQLPKDRFSAERLKGVDSTLKIQPAELGDSAVYLCASSLGTSGSYEQYFGPGTRLTVT.

V usage is TRBV2 and J usage is TRBJ2-3, with 11 bases lining up with TRBD2. CDR1 SNHLY and CDR2 FYNNEI come from the germline V gene. V trimming: 8 bases; J trimming: 4 bases; junction bases outside the gene matches: 8. This CDR3 contains 15 residues. CDR3 nucleotides: TGTGCCAGCGGGTTACTAGCGGGAGTAGCAGATACGCAGTATTTT. Translating gives CASGLLAGVADTQYF.

By sample fraction, this clone is medium-sized. The gene calls are TRBV7-9 and TRBJ1-1; D gene unclear. The CDR3 sequence is 15 residues long. CDR1 is SEHNR and CDR2 is FQNEAQ in the germline V gene (reference sequence). Trimming removed 5 bases at V and 4 bases at J, with 17 bases between. CDR3 DNA sequence: TGTGCCAGCAGCCCACTAGGAGTTCTAGGCACTGAAGCTTTCTTT. This sequence encodes CASSPLGVLGTEAFF.

The rearrangement links TRBV12-3 or TRBV12-4 to TRBJ2-7; 8 bases agree with TRBD1. V gave up 7 bases and J gave up 2 bases; unmatched junction bases: 4. CDR3 length: 13 residues. The CDR3 here is CASTGTGTYEQYF. The CDR3 nucleotides are TGTGCCAGCACCGGGACAGGTACCTACGAGCAGTACTTC.

This clone has just one count. This chain uses TRBV7-9 with TRBJ2-2; possible D gene TRBD1, 5 bases. CDR3 size: 17 residues. Trimming cost V 7 bases and J 6 bases, with 24 bases left between them. Germline CDR1 is SEHNR and CDR2 is FQNEAQ (reference sequence). CDR3 in DNA: TGTGCCAGCACCCCACGGCAGGGTGGGATCCAACCCGGGGAGCTGTTTTTT. The encoded protein is CASTPRQGGIQPGELFF. The full variable domain, completed using reference TRBV7-9 and TRBJ2-2, is DTGVSQNPRHKITKRGQNVTFRCDPISEHNRLYWYRQTLGQGPEFLTYFQNEAQLEKSRLLSDRFSAERPKGSFSTLEIQRTEQGDSAMYLCASTPRQGGIQPGELFFGEGSRLTVL.

This clone has only one observation. The chain links TRBV7-9 to TRBJ1-2; 9 bases match TRBD1. V was clipped by 4 bases and J by 2 bases; unmatched bases: 2. Germline V CDR1 and CDR2: SEHNR, FQNEAQ (reference sequence). The CDR3 consists of 14 residues. CDR3 sequence: CASSSDRGNYGYTF. CDR3 bases: TGTGCCAGCAGCTCCGACAGGGGGAACTATGGCTACACCTTC.

The chain employs TRBV5-6 and TRBJ2-3; 8 positions match TRBD1. Germline CDR1 and CDR2: SGHDT and YYEEEE. The V gene end was trimmed by 4 bases and the J gene end by 6 bases; junction bases not matched to a gene: 7. This CDR3 has 14 residues. The CDR3 nucleotides read TGTGCCAGCAGCACCGACAGGGGCCGTGATACGCAGTATTTT. It yields the protein CASSTDRGRDTQYF.

J is TRBJ1-2 and V is TRBV2, with D possibly matching TRBD1 (5 bases). V was pared by 5 bases and J by 8 bases, with 15 bases between. Germline CDR1 SNHLY, CDR2 FYNNEI. This CDR3 comprises 13 residues. The DNA for the CDR3 is TGTGCCAGCAGTTCGACCCAGGGAACGGGCTACACCTTC. Its translation: CASSSTQGTGYTF.

The rearrangement joins TRBV15 to TRBJ2-5; 15 bases line up with TRBD2. Per the germline V gene, CDR1 is LNHNV and CDR2 is YYDKDF (reference sequence). V trimming: 4 bases; J trimming: 2 bases; junction bases outside the gene matches: 8. This CDR3 is built from 18 residues. The CDR3 bases are TGTGCCACCAGCAAACGGACTAGCGGGAGGGGGGATCAAGAGACCCAGTACTTC. This codes for CATSKRTSGRGDQETQYF. The variable domain in full, with the rest retrieved from reference TRBV15 and TRBJ2-5, is DAMVIQNPRYQVTQFGKPVTLSCSQTLNHNVMYWYQQKSSQAPKLLFHYYDKDFNNEADTPDNFQSRRPNTSFCFLDIRSPGLGDTAMYLCATSKRTSGRGDQETQYFGPGTRLLVL.

Note on this clone: A junction boundary mismatches the germline segment, possibly from a read error. V is TRBV18 and J is TRBJ2-7, with D perhaps TRBD2 (6 bases). The germline gives CDR1 KGHSH, CDR2 LQKENI. The length of the CDR3 is 12 residues. The CDR3 DNA follows: TGTGCCACCTCAATGGGGGGTGGAGAGCAGTACTTC. Translating gives CATSMGGGEQYF.

The count of this clone is one. V usage is TRBV7-8 and J usage is TRBJ2-1; D gene ambiguous. CDR1 SGHVS and CDR2 FQNEAQ come from the germline V gene. There are 16 residues in the CDR3. Trimming removed 0 bases at V and 0 bases at J, with 9 bases between. CDR3 bases: TGTGCCAGCAGCTTAGCGGCGGCCAGCTCCTACAATGAGCAGTTCTTC. This encodes CASSLAAASSYNEQFF.

The genes are TRBV7-9 and TRBJ2-2; 7 bases are a match to TRBD1. CDR3 length: 16 residues. V shed 5 bases and J 4 bases; nucleotides not matched to a gene: 10. The germline V gene encodes CDR1 SEHNR and CDR2 FQNEAQ (reference sequence). The CDR3 spells CASSPPGGISTGELFF. CDR3 coding DNA: TGTGCCAGCAGCCCCCCAGGGGGTATATCCACCGGGGAGCTGTTTTTT.

V and J are TRBV11-2 and TRBJ2-5; D unresolved. Trimming removed 1 base from V and 4 bases from J, with 16 bases in between. CDR1 is SGHAT, CDR2 FQNNGV, per germline. CDR3 size: 16 residues. The DNA of the CDR3 is TGTGCCAGCAGCTTAGGTGTCGGCCCTGGACGAGAGACCCAGTACTTC. It translates to CASSLGVGPGRETQYF.

J is TRBJ2-7 and V is TRBV16; D not certain. The CDR3 is 13 amino acids. CDR1 is KGHSY, CDR2 FQNENV, per germline. Trimming pared 3 bases from V and 3 bases from J, leaving 9 bases between. CDR3 protein: CASSQVTGYEQYF. DNA of the CDR3: TGTGCCAGCAGCCAGGTAACTGGCTACGAGCAGTACTTC.

This sequence joins TRBV5-4 and TRBJ2-5; TRBD2 matches 7 bases. Germline CDR1 and CDR2: SGHNT and YYREEE (reference sequence). The CDR3 is 14 amino acids. The V gene end was trimmed by 5 bases and the J gene end by 5 bases; junction bases not matched to a gene: 9. In nucleotides, the CDR3 is TGTGCCAGCAGTACTGAGTGGGGAGGGGAGACCCAGTACTTC. It codes for CASSTEWGGETQYF.